These 29 T cell receptor beta chains were all obtained from the same sample, sequenced in a study of regulatory T cells in long-lasting Graves disease. Assembly of TCR beta libraries relied on iRepertoire HTBI primers together with Arm-PCR of CDR3 regions. Via MiXCR, TCRdb re-called the multiplex PCR reads, giving one row per CDR3 protein. The repertoire consists of hundreds of thousands of distinct CDR3 sequences, with around a fifth occurring once and the leading ten covering less than 15%. Time point in this sample: persistent/refractory GD, antithyroid drugs over 5 years with positive TRAb. With RNA extracted from PBMCs as input, the TCR library was made. The material sequenced was peripheral blood mononuclear cells (PBMCs), taken when the disease was refractory, from a patient treated with antithyroid drugs. These receptors all stem from a female donor with Graves disease.

This chain joins TRBV9 and TRBJ2-5, with a possible D match to TRBD1 (6 bases). Trimming took off 0 bases at V and 0 bases at J, with 9 bases between the two ends. Germline loops: CDR1 SGDLS, CDR2 YYNGEE. The CDR3 runs to 15 residues. The CDR3: CASSVAQGNQETQYF. Written as DNA, the CDR3 is TGTGCCAGCAGCGTAGCTCAGGGGAACCAAGAGACCCAGTACTTC.

V usage is TRBV25-1 and J usage is TRBJ1-5; D is uncertain. The CDR3 is 14 residues long. Germline CDR1 is MGHDK and CDR2 is SYGVNS. Trimming took 2 bases from V and 4 from J, leaving 9 bases between them. CDR3 region: CASSETGQNQPQHF. The DNA of the CDR3 is TGTGCCAGCAGTGAAACCGGGCAGAATCAGCCCCAGCATTTT.

This clonotype was picked up many times. V usage is TRBV2 and J usage is TRBJ1-6, with D tentatively TRBD1 (5 bases). V was clipped by 8 bases and J by 4 bases, with 12 bases between them. The CDR3 has 14 amino acids. Germline CDR1 SNHLY, CDR2 FYNNEI. CDR3 nucleotide sequence: TGTGCCAGCTGCTTGACAGAGTATAATTCACCCCTCCACTTT. Translating gives CASCLTEYNSPLHF.

This chain connects TRBV6-2 or TRBV6-3 to TRBJ1-3; D remains unclear. V was pared by 2 bases and J by 0 bases, with 5 bases between. This CDR3 is built from 14 residues. From germline, CDR1 is MNHEY and CDR2 SVGEGT. The CDR3 DNA reads TGTGCCAGCAGTTACAGATACTCTGGAAACACCATATATTTT. It codes for CASSYRYSGNTIYF.

This clonotype occurred many times. The V gene is TRBV12-3 or TRBV12-4, the J gene TRBJ1-1; no clear D gene. The CDR3 loop spans 14 amino acids. V lost 2 bases, J lost 2 bases, and 9 bases lay in between. This chain's CDR3 is CASSLTPLNTEAFF. As DNA, the CDR3 is TGTGCCAGCAGTTTAACCCCTCTAAACACTGAAGCTTTCTTT.

This clonotype was counted a few times. The rearrangement uses TRBV29-1 and TRBJ1-3, with 8 nucleotides matching TRBD1. Germline V CDR1 and CDR2: SQVTM, ANQGSEA. V lost 7 bases to trimming and J lost 2 bases; unmatched junction nucleotides: 7. CDR3 size: 14 residues. The CDR3 here is CSATTDRAGNTIYF. As DNA, the CDR3 is TGCAGCGCTACGACGGACAGGGCTGGAAACACCATATATTTT.

In this sample, this clonotype turned up once. A far larger clone is one base from this, pointing to a likely read error. The rearrangement joins TRBV12-3 or TRBV12-4 to TRBJ2-5, with 7 bases fitting TRBD1. The CDR3 has 14 residues. CDR3 residues: CTSSSLPGQETQYF. In DNA form, the CDR3 reads TGTACCAGCAGTTCCCTCCCGGGACAGGAGACCCAGTACTTC.

A note on this clonotype: One base away lies a much larger clone, so this may be a sequencing read error. The V call is TRBV20-1, the J call TRBJ2-3; 9 bases match TRBD1. The CDR3 is made up of 13 amino acids. After removal of 6 bases from V and 7 bases from J, the junction contained 8 bases not matched to a gene. CDR1 and CDR2 (germline): DFQATT, SNEGSKA (reference sequence). The CDR3 loop is CSASGQGRNTQYF. CDR3 in DNA: TGCAGTGCGTCGGGACAGGGTAGAAATACGCAGTATTTT.

This clonotype was found once. CDR3 bases: TGTGCCAGCAGCTTGGGACAGGGAGGATCGGGCTACACCTTC. Translation: CASSLGQGGSGYTF. The rearrangement joins TRBV11-1 to TRBJ1-2; 9 bases agree with TRBD1. V lost 3 bases and J lost 8; bases outside the gene matches: 7. The CDR3 has 14 amino acids. Per the germline V gene, CDR1 is SGHAT and CDR2 is FQDESV (reference sequence).

Notes on this clonotype: It may be a read error: a sequence one base away is much more abundant. This chain uses TRBV6-1 with TRBJ2-7; D is undetermined. Germline assignment: CDR1 MNHNS and CDR2 SASEGT. The CDR3 sequence is 15 residues long. DNA for the CDR3: TGTGCCAGCAGTGAAATGGCAGGCCGGCCCTACGGGCAGTACTTC. It specifies CASSEMAGRPYGQYF.

The rearrangement links TRBV10-3 to TRBJ2-7, with TRBD1 matching 9 bases. The CDR3 totals 14 residues. The trim removed 3 bases at V and 5 bases at J, leaving 5 bases unmatched. Germline V CDR1 and CDR2: ENHRY, SYGVKD. CDR3 residues: CAISDRTGEDEQYF. The CDR3 coding sequence is TGTGCCATCAGTGACAGGACAGGGGAGGACGAGCAGTACTTC.

This clonotype was seen ten or more times. The V call is TRBV12-5, the J call TRBJ1-1; no reliable D call. CDR1 and CDR2 from the germline V gene are LGHNT and FRNRAP. The CDR3 has 13 residues. Between the trimmed V and J ends, which lost 6 bases and 0 bases, there was a span of 8 bases. The CDR3 spells CASGQALNTEAFF. CDR3 sequence (DNA): TGTGCTAGTGGGCAAGCCTTGAACACTGAAGCTTTCTTT.

Remarks on this clonotype: A much larger clonotype is one base distant, so this may be a read error. CDR3 DNA sequence: TGTGCCATGGCGCACGGCGCCAAAAACATTCAGTACTTC. Protein sequence: CAMAHGAKNIQYF. This sequence joins TRBV6-1 and TRBJ2-4; D not certain. This CDR3 comprises 13 residues. CDR1 and CDR2 from the germline V gene are MNHNS and SASEGT. V shed 10 bases and J shed 1 base, with 11 bases lying between them.

V is TRBV5-1 and J is TRBJ1-1; tentatively, D is TRBD1 (5 bases). The CDR3 length is 14 residues. Germline V lookup: CDR1 SGHRS, CDR2 YFSETQ. Deletions cut 0 bases from V and 5 bases from J, with 11 bases between. This CDR3 is CASSLGSGQTEAFF. CDR3 nucleotide sequence: TGCGCCAGCAGCTTGGGCTCGGGGCAAACTGAAGCTTTCTTT.

In the case of this clonotype: This may be a read error, as it is one base from a much larger clone. This sequence joins TRBV28 and TRBJ1-4; D might be TRBD1 (5 bases). Germline lookup yields CDR1 MDHEN and CDR2 SYDVKM. V was shortened by 0 bases and J by 3 bases, with 8 bases between the two germline ends. The CDR3 extends over 15 amino acids. As DNA, the CDR3 is TGTGCCAGCAGTTTATGGGAGGGGTCTAATGAAAAACTGTTTTTT. Translating it yields CASSLWEGSNEKLFF. Supplemented by reference TRBV28 and TRBJ1-4, the full variable domain reads DVKVTQSSRYLVKRTGEKVFLECVQDMDHENMFWYRQDPGLGLRLIYFSYDVKMKEKGDIPEGYSVSREKKERFSLILESASTNQTSMYLCASSLWEGSNEKLFFGSGTQLSVL.

V is TRBV9 and J is TRBJ1-4; D remains ambiguous. Looked up from germline, CDR1 is SGDLS and CDR2 is YYNGEE. This CDR3 spans 15 amino acids. Trimming cost V 3 bases and J 3 bases, with 12 bases left between them. The CDR3 spells CASSARTDPNEKLFF. CDR3 DNA: TGTGCCAGCAGCGCCCGGACGGATCCTAATGAAAAACTGTTTTTT.

This clonotype was detected ten times or more. The chain recombines TRBV11-2 with TRBJ1-1; D may be TRBD1 (6 bases). CDR1 is SGHAT and CDR2 is FQNNGV in the germline V gene. The V gene lost 1 base and the J gene lost 3 bases, with 9 bases spanning the gap. The CDR3 has 14 residues. This chain's CDR3 is CASSLGQEDTEAFF. In DNA, the CDR3 is TGTGCCAGCAGCTTAGGACAGGAGGACACTGAAGCTTTCTTT.

The J gene is TRBJ2-1, the V gene TRBV2; possibly TRBD1 for D (6 bases). CDR3 size: 12 residues. CDR1 SNHLY and CDR2 FYNNEI come from the germline V gene. V lost 9 bases to trimming and J lost 7 bases, with 13 bases between them. The CDR3 nucleotides are TGTGCCAGACAGGGACGTAATAATGAGCAGTTCTTC. This gives the protein CARQGRNNEQFF. The variable domain in full, completed from reference TRBV2 and TRBJ2-1, reads EPEVTQTPSHQVTQMGQEVILRCVPISNHLYFYWYRQILGQKVEFLVSFYNNEISEKSEIFDDQFSVERPDGSNFTLKIRSTKLEDSAMYFCARQGRNNEQFFGPGTRLTVL.

This clonotype was counted ten times or more. This chain uses TRBV29-1 with TRBJ1-2; D is perhaps TRBD1 (6 bases). The CDR3 is 15 residues long. V was shortened by 0 bases and J by 5 bases, with 16 bases between the two germline ends. From germline, CDR1 is SQVTM and CDR2 ANQGSEA. This CDR3 is CSVEDPIRGGYGYTF. The CDR3 DNA is TGCAGCGTTGAAGACCCCATCAGGGGCGGGTATGGCTACACCTTC.

The chain joins TRBV25-1 to TRBJ1-6; no definite D call. CDR3 length: 18 amino acids. Germline V gene lookup returns CDR1 MGHDK and CDR2 SYGVNS. V lost 6 bases, J lost 6 bases, and 24 bases lay in between. CDR3 loop: CASRSPFTRGKLNSPLHF. Written as DNA, the CDR3 is TGTGCCAGCAGGAGTCCTTTCACCCGAGGGAAGCTTAATTCACCCCTCCACTTT.

This clonotype was counted a few times. CDR3 nucleotide sequence: TGCGCCAGCAGCTTGACCCAGGGAGGGGGGATAGAGACCCAGTACTTC. Translating it yields CASSLTQGGGIETQYF. This chain joins TRBV5-1 and TRBJ2-5; D may be TRBD2 (7 bases). This CDR3 contains 16 residues. CDR1 and CDR2 from the germline V gene are SGHRS and YFSETQ. The V gene lost 1 base and the J gene lost 4 bases, with 17 bases spanning the gap.

This clonotype was seen ten or more times. As DNA, the CDR3 is TGTGCCAGCAGCTTAGATACGGCCACCCTCCACTTT. This gives the protein CASSLDTATLHF. The rearrangement joins TRBV11-2 to TRBJ1-6, with D uncertain. The CDR3 has 12 amino acids. CDR1 is SGHAT and CDR2 is FQNNGV in the germline V gene. Deletions cut 0 bases from V and 14 bases from J, with 8 bases between.

This clonotype was counted between two and nine times. A junction end diverges from the germline sequence, so it may reflect a read error. The chain is built from TRBV6-2 or TRBV6-3 and TRBJ1-1; D remains unclear. Germline values: CDR1 MNHEY, CDR2 SVGEGT. The CDR3 consists of 14 residues. DNA for the CDR3: TGTGCTAGCAGTTACTCGATGCGGGCTTCTGAAGCTTTCTTT. Amino acids: CASSYSMRASEAFF.

Many counts were recorded for this clonotype. The J gene is TRBJ2-7, the V gene TRBV11-2; the D gene could be TRBD1 or TRBD2 (5 bases each). Germline-derived CDR1 and CDR2 are SGHAT and FQNNGV. This CDR3 is built from 16 residues. Trimming took off 5 bases at V and 3 bases at J, with 20 bases between the two ends. The CDR3 bases are TGTGCCAGCAGCCCCATCTCGGGGACCGACGGCTACGAGCAGTACTTC. Protein product: CASSPISGTDGYEQYF.

The chain combines TRBV30 with TRBJ1-5, with 7 bases matching TRBD1. After removal of 5 bases from V and 5 bases from J, the junction contained 6 bases not matched to a gene. There are 13 residues in the CDR3. Per the germline V gene, CDR1 is GTSNPN and CDR2 is SVGIG (reference sequence). The chain's CDR3 is CAWAAQGDQPQHF. The CDR3 region has the DNA TGTGCCTGGGCCGCTCAGGGGGATCAGCCCCAGCATTTT. The entire variable domain, with the rest obtained from reference TRBV30 and TRBJ1-5, is as follows: SQTIHQWPATLVQPVGSPLSLECTVEGTSNPNLYWYRQAAGRGLQLLFYSVGIGQISSEVPQNLSASRPQDRQFILSSKKLLLSDSGFYLCAWAAQGDQPQHFGDGTRLSIL.

The genes are TRBV28 and TRBJ1-2, with 9 bases fitting TRBD1. Germline CDR1 reads MDHEN; CDR2 reads SYDVKM. The CDR3 is made up of 16 amino acids. The J segment lost 3 bases and the V segment lost 7 bases, leaving 12 bases of the junction unmatched. CDR3: CASNRGSGTGYYGYTF. CDR3 in DNA: TGTGCCAGCAACCGAGGGTCCGGGACAGGGTACTATGGCTACACCTTC.

This clonotype appeared many times. The genes are TRBV27 and TRBJ1-5; a weak D match, TRBD1 (5 bases). CDR1 is MNHEY and CDR2 is SMNVEV in the germline V gene (reference sequence). The CDR3 runs 13 residues. V dropped 10 bases and J dropped 4 bases, with 14 bases sitting between them. The chain's CDR3 is CATGDRLNQPQHF. The CDR3 nucleotides read TGTGCCACCGGGGACCGCCTAAATCAGCCCCAGCATTTT.

V and J are TRBV6-2 or TRBV6-3 and TRBJ2-7; 9 bases match TRBD2. The CDR3 runs 19 residues. Germline V CDR1 and CDR2: MNHEY, SVGEGT. V shed 5 bases and J 1 base; nucleotides not matched to a gene: 18. In DNA, the CDR3 is TGTGCCAGCAGTCCCCCGGTGGCCCCAAGACTAGCGGCTTCCTACGAGCAGTACTTC. Translating gives CASSPPVAPRLAASYEQYF.

The sample holds a few counts of this clonotype. This rearrangement joins TRBV25-1 to TRBJ1-1; D is uncertain. Trimming left V 9 bases short and J 5 bases short, with 16 bases between. The CDR3 has 13 amino acids. The germline CDR1 and CDR2 sequences are MGHDK and SYGVNS. In DNA, the CDR3 is TGTGCCAGTAGACTTTCGACCGGGACTGAAGCTTTCTTT. This translates into CASRLSTGTEAFF.